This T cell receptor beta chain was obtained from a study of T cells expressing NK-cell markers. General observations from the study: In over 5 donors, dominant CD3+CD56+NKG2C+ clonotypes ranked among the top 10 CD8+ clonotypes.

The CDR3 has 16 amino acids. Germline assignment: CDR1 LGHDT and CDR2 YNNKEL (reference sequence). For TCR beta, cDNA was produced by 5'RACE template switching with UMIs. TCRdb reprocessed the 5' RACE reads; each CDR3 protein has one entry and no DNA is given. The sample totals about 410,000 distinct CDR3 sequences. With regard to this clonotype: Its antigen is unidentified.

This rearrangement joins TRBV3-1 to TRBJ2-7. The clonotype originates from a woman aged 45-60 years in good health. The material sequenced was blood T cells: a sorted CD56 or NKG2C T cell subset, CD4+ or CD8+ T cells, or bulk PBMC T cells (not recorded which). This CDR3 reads CASSPQLVRGSYEQYF.